This TCR beta chain comes out of a study of shared clonotypes between healthy human individuals. Sequenced by immunoSEQ multiplex PCR; TCRdb stores in-frame clones only, minus some. Here the sample spans around 2.1 million clones, about 94% being singletons. CDR1 is SGHRS and CDR2 is YFSETQ in the germline V gene. The V gene end was trimmed by 5 bases and the J gene end by 1 base; junction bases not matched to a gene: 6. The CDR3 sequence is 15 residues long. The source is a man younger than 35 in good health. The sequenced sample was naive CD4+ T cells sorted from blood. The subset is: CD45RA+ positively selected. This rearrangement joins TRBV5-1 to TRBJ2-3, with TRBD1 matching over 8 bases. The CDR3 DNA reads as TGCGCCAGCAGGCCCGCGGGACAGGGCACAGATACGCAGTATTTT. Its translation is CASRPAGQGTDTQYF.